This entry lists 23 T cell receptor beta chains sequenced from one sample in a study of blood T cell repertoires in COVID-19. Profiling relied on immunoSEQ multiplex PCR, and the TCRdb table lists in-frame clones only, not all of them. The sample lists about 140,000 clones, about 88% occurring once. The sequencing sample was made of peripheral blood. These receptor sequences come from a human donor in a cohort sampled during active COVID-19.

The chain is built from TRBV7-2 and TRBJ2-2, with D possibly being TRBD1 (6 bases). This CDR3 has 16 amino acids. The germline CDR1 and CDR2 sequences are SGHTA and FQGNSA. The ends were cut back, 5 bases at V and 1 base at J, with 14 bases in the middle. The CDR3 sequence is CASSLHRALNTGELFF. CDR3 bases: TGTGCCAGCAGCCTTCACAGGGCACTGAACACCGGGGAGCTGTTTTTT.

The J gene is TRBJ1-1, the V gene TRBV5-1; TRBD1 matches 7 bases. J gave up 2 bases and V 4 bases, and 5 bases lay outside the gene matches. The CDR3 runs 14 residues. Germline V lookup: CDR1 SGHRS, CDR2 YFSETQ. The CDR3 sequence is CASSQGTANTEAFF. CDR3 DNA: TGCGCCAGCAGCCAAGGGACAGCTAACACTGAAGCTTTCTTT.

The rearrangement uses TRBV19 and TRBJ1-1, with a possible D match to TRBD1 (5 bases). V was cut by 5 bases and J by 3 bases, with 13 bases left in between. This CDR3 is built from 14 residues. The germline V gene has CDR1 LNHDA and CDR2 SQIVND (reference sequence). The CDR3 DNA reads as TGTGCCAGTAGTCAGGGCAGGGAGGACACTGAAGCTTTCTTT. Amino acid sequence: CASSQGREDTEAFF.

This clone is a singleton in its sample. V gene TRBV10-3 combines with J gene TRBJ2-5; a possible D gene is TRBD2 (6 bases). The germline V gene has CDR1 ENHRY and CDR2 SYGVKD. The V end was cut by 0 bases, the J end by 3 bases, with 17 bases between. This CDR3 is built from 17 residues. The CDR3 loop reads CAISESTSGTDKETQYF. The DNA for the CDR3 is TGTGCCATCAGTGAGTCGACCTCCGGGACTGATAAAGAGACCCAGTACTTC.

The chain joins TRBV7-2 to TRBJ1-1; perhaps TRBD1 as D (5 bases). Trimming removed 5 bases at V and 3 bases at J, with 19 bases between. CDR3 length: 16 residues. Germline CDR1 reads SGHTA; CDR2 reads FQGNSA. Here the CDR3 DNA reads TGTGCCAGCAGCGCACAGGCGGGGCGACGGGACACTGAAGCTTTCTTT. The encoded protein is CASSAQAGRRDTEAFF.

The chain recombines TRBV28 with TRBJ2-7; 8 bases are a match to TRBD1. The trim removed 2 bases at V and 7 bases at J, leaving 7 bases unmatched. Germline loops: CDR1 MDHEN, CDR2 SYDVKM. This CDR3 contains 14 residues. CDR3 bases: TGTGCCAGCAGTTTAGGGACAGGCGGTACGGAGCAGTACTTC. It codes for CASSLGTGGTEQYF.

The chain recombines TRBV6-6 with TRBJ2-6, with 7 bases lining up with TRBD1. The CDR3 loop spans 17 amino acids. After removal of 5 bases from V and 1 base from J, the junction contained 8 bases not matched to a gene. Germline CDR1 reads MNHNY; CDR2 reads SVGAGI (reference sequence). The CDR3 DNA sequence: TGTGCCAGCAGTCCCGACAGGGTAGGATCTGGGGCCAACGTCCTGACTTTC. Its protein is CASSPDRVGSGANVLTF.

The chain combines TRBV2 with TRBJ1-5; TRBD1 might be the D (6 bases). The CDR3 length is 13 residues. Germline lookup yields CDR1 SNHLY and CDR2 FYNNEI. The V end lost 5 bases, the J end lost 4 bases, and 9 bases lay between the germline ends. The CDR3 spells CASSTDRNQPQHF. CDR3 in DNA: TGTGCCAGCAGTACTGACAGGAATCAGCCCCAGCATTTT. Based on the CDR3 plus reference TRBV2 and TRBJ1-5, the full variable domain is EPEVTQTPSHQVTQMGQEVILRCVPISNHLYFYWYRQILGQKVEFLVSFYNNEISEKSEIFDDQFSVERPDGSNFTLKIRSTKLEDSAMYFCASSTDRNQPQHFGDGTRLSIL.

The gene calls are TRBV5-1 and TRBJ1-5; tentative D call: TRBD1 (5 bases). The CDR3 runs 17 residues. V lost 1 base to trimming and J lost 7 bases, with 21 bases between them. Germline-derived CDR1 and CDR2 are SGHRS and YFSETQ. The CDR3 coding sequence is TGCGCCAGCAGCTTGTACGGGCGGGGCAGGACGGACCAGCCCCAGCATTTT. Amino acid sequence: CASSLYGRGRTDQPQHF. The variable domain in full, completed from reference TRBV5-1 and TRBJ1-5, reads KAGVTQTPRYLIKTRGQQVTLSCSPISGHRSVSWYQQTPGQGLQFLFEYFSETQRNKGNFPGRFSGRQFSNSRSEMNVSTLELGDSALYLCASSLYGRGRTDQPQHFGDGTRLSIL.

The V gene is TRBV7-9, the J gene TRBJ2-1, with 7 bases matching TRBD1. Germline assignment: CDR1 SEHNR and CDR2 FQNEAQ (reference sequence). J gave up 3 bases and V 5 bases, and 4 bases lay outside the gene matches. This CDR3 contains 14 residues. CDR3 bases: TGTGCCAGCAGCCCCGGACAGGTCTACAATGAGCAGTTCTTC. This translates into CASSPGQVYNEQFF.

With regard to this clone: Other DNA sequences in this specimen translate into the identical CDR3. The chain uses TRBV5-1 and TRBJ1-1, with D possibly matching TRBD1 (6 bases). CDR3 size: 14 residues. Trimming took 2 bases from V and 3 from J, leaving 11 bases between them. Germline values: CDR1 SGHRS, CDR2 YFSETQ. The CDR3 is CASSLQGLDTEAFF. DNA for the CDR3: TGCGCCAGCAGCTTACAGGGTTTGGACACTGAAGCTTTCTTT.

In nucleotides, the CDR3 is TGTGCCAGCAGCTTAGCGGGGAGGTATGGCTACACCTTC. Its translation: CASSLAGRYGYTF. The genes are TRBV7-9 and TRBJ1-2; D remains ambiguous. CDR3 length equals 13 residues. The germline gives CDR1 SEHNR, CDR2 FQNEAQ (reference sequence). Trimming took off 0 bases at V and 5 bases at J, with 7 bases between the two ends.

The chain carries TRBV27 and TRBJ1-2, with TRBD1 matching 7 bases. There are 16 residues in the CDR3. The germline gives CDR1 MNHEY, CDR2 SMNVEV (reference sequence). Trimming removed 3 bases from V and 1 base from J; junction bases left unmatched: 8. The CDR3 nucleotides are TGTGCCAGCAGTTTCTCCGGGCAGGGGGGTAACTATGGCTACACCTTC. Amino acids: CASSFSGQGGNYGYTF.

The genes are TRBV5-1 and TRBJ2-5, with 9 bases fitting TRBD2. Germline V gene data show CDR1 as SGHRS and CDR2 as YFSETQ. This CDR3 contains 16 residues. V lost 0 bases, J lost 5 bases, and 8 bases stayed unmatched. The chain's CDR3 is CASSLELRGGRETQYF. CDR3 DNA: TGCGCCAGCAGCTTGGAGCTGCGGGGGGGCCGTGAGACCCAGTACTTC.

The genes are TRBV5-4 and TRBJ2-7, with 8 bases matching TRBD1. This CDR3 is built from 14 residues. The germline CDR1 and CDR2 sequences are SGHNT and YYREEE (reference sequence). Trimming removed 4 bases from V and 6 bases from J; junction bases left unmatched: 9. The CDR3 nucleotides are TGTGCCAGCAGCCTACAGGGGGTGGCTATCGAGCAGTACTTC. Encoded protein: CASSLQGVAIEQYF.

The J gene is TRBJ1-5, the V gene TRBV24-1, with 10 bases that match TRBD1. Looked up from germline, CDR1 is KGHDR and CDR2 is SFDVKD. The CDR3 has 20 amino acids. The V segment lost 10 bases and the J segment 3 bases; nucleotides outside the gene matches: 23. The CDR3 nucleotides read TGTGCCACGAAAAAAGAGTTGTTCGACAGGGGGCCGTTTAACAATCAGCCCCAGCATTTT. Protein: CATKKELFDRGPFNNQPQHF.

This clone was counted between two and nine times. J is TRBJ2-5 and V is TRBV2, with 8 bases matching TRBD2. The CDR3 is made up of 16 amino acids. Germline V CDR1 and CDR2: SNHLY, FYNNEI. Unmatched junction bases numbered 7, after V lost 3 bases and J lost 1 base. In nucleotides, the CDR3 is TGTGCCAGCAGTGACGGGGGGGGCTCTTTCCAAGAGACCCAGTACTTC. It codes for CASSDGGGSFQETQYF.

As to this clone: The DNA is left out, because the CDR3 cannot be placed on it with certainty; the CDR3 is given as TCRdb lists it. The chain recombines TRBV29-1 with TRBJ1-2; TRBD1 is taken as the D call from the table, unchecked against the DNA. Germline V gives CDR1 SQVTM, CDR2 ANQGSEA. Counting both end residues, the CDR3 totals 11 amino acids. The CDR3 spells CSVATGTVSTF.

The chain joins TRBV7-3 to TRBJ2-1, with 7 bases fitting TRBD2. The V gene end was trimmed by 3 bases and the J gene end by 9 bases; junction bases not matched to a gene: 5. Germline CDR1 SGHTA, CDR2 FQGTGA. The CDR3 extends over 13 amino acids. The CDR3 nucleotides read TGTGCCAGCAGCTTGGGGCGGGAGCGTGAGCAGTTCTTC. It encodes CASSLGREREQFF.

The chain is built from TRBV6-1 and TRBJ2-2; D might be TRBD1 (6 bases). The CDR3 consists of 18 residues. Looked up from germline, CDR1 is MNHNS and CDR2 is SASEGT. V was trimmed by 1 base and J by 6 bases, leaving 21 bases between them. CDR3 bases: TGTGCCAGCAGTGAAGTGGGCAGGGGACCCAGTAGTGCCGGGGAGCTGTTTTTT. Its translation is CASSEVGRGPSSAGELFF.

This chain connects TRBV10-3 to TRBJ2-2; 9 nucleotides match TRBD1. The V gene's germline CDR1 is ENHRY and CDR2 SYGVKD. V dropped 6 bases and J dropped 7; count of bases not matched to a gene: 12. The CDR3 runs 16 residues. For the CDR3, the DNA is TGTGCCATCAGAGAACCGGGACAGGGTCGATTCGGGGAGCTGTTTTTT. Protein: CAIREPGQGRFGELFF.

The rearrangement uses TRBV28 and TRBJ1-4, with 9 bases aligning to TRBD1. The CDR3 runs to 16 residues. CDR1 and CDR2 from the germline V gene are MDHEN and SYDVKM. V lost 5 bases and J lost 2; bases outside the gene matches: 6. The DNA for the CDR3 is TGTGCCAGCAGTCTCCGGACAGGGGTGACTAATGAAAAACTGTTTTTT. Translating it yields CASSLRTGVTNEKLFF.

The chain joins TRBV12-5 to TRBJ2-1, with TRBD2 matching 14 bases. The germline V gene has CDR1 LGHNT and CDR2 FRNRAP. This CDR3 comprises 15 residues. Trimming took 3 bases from V and 8 from J; bases not matched to a gene: 3. In nucleotides, the CDR3 is TGTGCTAGTGGTTTAGGGACTAGCGGGAGCGATGAGCAGTTCTTC. This encodes CASGLGTSGSDEQFF.